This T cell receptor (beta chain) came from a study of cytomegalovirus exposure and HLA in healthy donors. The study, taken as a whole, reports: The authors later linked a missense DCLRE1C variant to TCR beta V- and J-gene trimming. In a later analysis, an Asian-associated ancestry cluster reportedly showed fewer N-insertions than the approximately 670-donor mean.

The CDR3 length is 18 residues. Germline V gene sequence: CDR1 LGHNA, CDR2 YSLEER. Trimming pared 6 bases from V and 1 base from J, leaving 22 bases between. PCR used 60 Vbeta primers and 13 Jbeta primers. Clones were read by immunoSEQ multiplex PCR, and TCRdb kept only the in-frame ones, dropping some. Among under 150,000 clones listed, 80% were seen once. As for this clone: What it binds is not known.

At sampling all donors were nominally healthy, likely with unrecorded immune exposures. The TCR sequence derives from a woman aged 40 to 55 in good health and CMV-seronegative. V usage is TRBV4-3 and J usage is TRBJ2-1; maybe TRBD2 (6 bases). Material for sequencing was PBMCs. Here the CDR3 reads CASRRKTRRGVSYNEQFF. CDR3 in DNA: TGCGCCAGCAGACGAAAAACCCGGAGGGGAGTTTCCTACAATGAGCAGTTCTTC.